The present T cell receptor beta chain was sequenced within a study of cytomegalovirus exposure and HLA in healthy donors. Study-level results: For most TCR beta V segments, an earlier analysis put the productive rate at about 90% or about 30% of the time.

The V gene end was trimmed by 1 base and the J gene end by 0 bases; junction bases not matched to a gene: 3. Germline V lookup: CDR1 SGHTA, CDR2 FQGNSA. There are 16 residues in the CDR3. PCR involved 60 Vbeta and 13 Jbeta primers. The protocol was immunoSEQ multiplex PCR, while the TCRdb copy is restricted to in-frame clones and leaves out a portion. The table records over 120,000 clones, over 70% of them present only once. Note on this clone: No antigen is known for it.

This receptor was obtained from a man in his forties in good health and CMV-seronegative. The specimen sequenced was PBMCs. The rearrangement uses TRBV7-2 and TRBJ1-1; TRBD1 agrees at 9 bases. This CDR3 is CASSLVQGAMNTEAFF. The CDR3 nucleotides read TGTGCCAGCAGCTTAGTACAGGGGGCCATGAACACTGAAGCTTTCTTT.